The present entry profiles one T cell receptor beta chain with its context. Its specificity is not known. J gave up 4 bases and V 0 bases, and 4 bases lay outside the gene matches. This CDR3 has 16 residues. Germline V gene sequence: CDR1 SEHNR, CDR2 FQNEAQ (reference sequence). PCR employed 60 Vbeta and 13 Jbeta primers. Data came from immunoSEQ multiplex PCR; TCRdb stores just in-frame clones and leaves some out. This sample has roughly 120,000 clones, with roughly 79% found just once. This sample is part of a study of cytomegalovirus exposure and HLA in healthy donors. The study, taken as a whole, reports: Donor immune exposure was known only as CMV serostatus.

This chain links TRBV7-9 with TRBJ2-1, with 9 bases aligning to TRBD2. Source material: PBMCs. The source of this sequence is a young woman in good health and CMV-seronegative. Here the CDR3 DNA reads TGTGCCAGCAGCTTAGCCCGCCTAGCGGGGTACAATGAGCAGTTCTTC. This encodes CASSLARLAGYNEQFF.